This TCR beta chain was profiled in a study of T cell responses to AZD1222 COVID-19 vaccine. The protocol was immunoSEQ multiplex PCR, while the TCRdb copy is restricted to in-frame clones and leaves out a portion. Of roughly 140,000 clones listed, about 91% are singletons. Study-wide points: Of the AZD1222 recipients, only five or six were seropositive at baseline. After two AZD1222 doses, spike-specific TCR breadth and depth rose versus day 0. Donors were mostly white British, more females; clonal diversity possibly underestimated.

As concerns this clone: Its target is unknown. This CDR3 is also generated by other DNA sequences in the sample.

Trimming took off 4 bases at V and 4 bases at J, with 8 bases between the two ends. The germline V gene has CDR1 SGHNT and CDR2 YYREEE (reference sequence). The CDR3 contains 12 residues. The sequence came from an adult in good health. This sample comprised peripheral blood, obtained on day 0 of AZD1222 vaccination. This chain joins TRBV5-4 and TRBJ1-1; D is uncertain. CDR3 sequence reads: CASSLEGTEAFF. CDR3 nucleotide sequence: TGTGCCAGCAGCCTGGAGGGCACTGAAGCTTTCTTT.